These 13 T cell receptor beta chains share one sample of origin, sequenced in a study of shared clonotypes between healthy human individuals. CD45RO-negative CD8 cells positively selected for CCR7 made up the naive population, which excluded terminally differentiated effector memory CD45RA+ cells. Using immunoSEQ multiplex PCR, the repertoire was profiled, and TCRdb retains in-frame clones only, with some absent. The sample carries about 2 million clones, around 96% recorded once. Material: naive CD8+ T cells sorted from blood. The receptors stem from a young man in good health.

The CDR3 sequence is CASSYSWIQETQYF. CDR3 nucleotide sequence: TGTGCCAGCAGTTACTCATGGATCCAAGAGACCCAGTACTTC. The chain uses TRBV6-6 and TRBJ2-5; no clear D gene. Germline V gene lookup returns CDR1 MNHNY and CDR2 SVGAGI (reference sequence). V shed 0 bases and J shed 1 base, with 6 bases lying between them. This CDR3 region has 14 residues.

The V call is TRBV9, the J call TRBJ1-1; unclear D gene. Germline V gives CDR1 SGDLS, CDR2 YYNGEE. With 3 bases removed from V and 3 bases from J, the gap between germline ends came to 15 bases. CDR3 length: 15 residues. CDR3 sequence (DNA): TGTGCCAGCAGCGCCCCGACGGGGAAGGACACTGAAGCTTTCTTT. Its translation: CASSAPTGKDTEAFF.

The DNA of the CDR3 is TGTGCCAGCAGCCCGGACTTCACAACTAATGAGCAGTTCTTC. Its translation is CASSPDFTTNEQFF. The chain combines TRBV27 with TRBJ2-1; possible D gene TRBD2, 5 bases. The germline V gene encodes CDR1 MNHEY and CDR2 SMNVEV (reference sequence). Trimming left V 6 bases short and J 7 bases short, with 16 bases between. CDR3 length: 14 residues.

The chain carries TRBV6-5 and TRBJ1-1; the D is unclear. This CDR3 contains 13 residues. Germline V gene sequence: CDR1 MNHEY, CDR2 SVGAGI. The V gene lost 5 bases and the J gene lost 3 bases, with 10 bases spanning the gap. The CDR3 spells CASSQVLDTEAFF. The CDR3, as DNA: TGTGCCAGCAGTCAGGTCTTGGACACTGAAGCTTTCTTT.

The chain links TRBV12-5 to TRBJ2-7; 8 bases match TRBD1. This CDR3 is built from 14 residues. The germline V gene encodes CDR1 LGHNT and CDR2 FRNRAP. V was pared by 0 bases and J by 12 bases, with 10 bases of the junction left unmatched. CDR3 region: CASGLVEPRQGRYF. The CDR3 DNA sequence: TGTGCTAGTGGTTTGGTAGAACCACGACAGGGGCGGTACTTC.

This chain uses TRBV27 with TRBJ2-1; D not certain. The V gene's germline CDR1 is MNHEY and CDR2 SMNVEV (reference sequence). This CDR3 has 17 amino acids. Trimming removed 0 bases at V and 2 bases at J, with 14 bases between. The CDR3 reads CASSLSPSSITYNEQFF. The CDR3 DNA is TGTGCCAGCAGTTTATCGCCTAGTTCTATAACCTACAATGAGCAGTTCTTC.

The chain joins TRBV10-2 to TRBJ2-3, with 7 bases fitting TRBD2. Per germline, CDR1 WSHSY and CDR2 SAAADI. The CDR3 totals 14 residues. The ends lost 3 bases at V and 6 bases at J; junction bases unmatched: 6. CDR3 in amino acids: CASSEIGGGDTQYF. Here the CDR3 DNA reads TGCGCCAGCAGTGAAATCGGGGGAGGGGATACGCAGTATTTT.

On this clone: This sample includes further DNA sequences coding for the same CDR3. The rearrangement joins TRBV5-1 to TRBJ2-7; D not certain. CDR1 is SGHRS, CDR2 YFSETQ, per germline. V lost 1 base, J lost 3 bases, and 8 bases lay in between. CDR3 length: 13 amino acids. CDR3 sequence (DNA): TGCGCCAGCAGCTTGCAGGCGGACTACGAGCAGTACTTC. Its protein product is CASSLQADYEQYF.

The genes are TRBV7-9 and TRBJ2-7; tentative D call: TRBD2 (5 bases). The germline CDR1 and CDR2 sequences are SEHNR and FQNEAQ (reference sequence). CDR3 length: 15 residues. Trimming stripped 2 bases from V and 2 bases from J, with 13 bases between. The CDR3 is CASSLSTGKTYEQYF. CDR3 coding DNA: TGTGCCAGCAGCTTAAGCACCGGGAAGACCTACGAGCAGTACTTC.

A word on this clone: The sample holds other DNA sequences that translate to the same CDR3. This chain uses TRBV4-1 with TRBJ2-5, with a weak D call TRBD2 (5 bases). V was shortened by 0 bases and J by 2 bases, with 10 bases between the two germline ends. Germline V gene lookup returns CDR1 MGHRA and CDR2 YSYEKL. This CDR3 comprises 15 residues. CDR3 sequence (DNA): TGCGCCAGCAGCCAAGATGGACTCGATCAAGAGACCCAGTACTTC. This codes for CASSQDGLDQETQYF.

The chain employs TRBV5-6 and TRBJ1-5; the D gene is possibly TRBD1 (5 bases). Germline lookup yields CDR1 SGHDT and CDR2 YYEEEE. The CDR3 has 15 residues. Trimming took 3 bases from V and 5 from J, leaving 15 bases between them. For the CDR3, the DNA is TGTGCCAGCAGCTCGGCCGCAGGGTGGGATCAGCCCCAGCATTTT. Its protein product is CASSSAAGWDQPQHF.

The J gene is TRBJ2-2, the V gene TRBV2, with 7 bases matching TRBD2. CDR1 and CDR2 from the germline V gene are SNHLY and FYNNEI. This CDR3 has 16 residues. J was trimmed by 1 base and V by 2 bases; bases with no gene match: 4. The DNA for the CDR3 is TGTGCCAGCAGTGAATACGGGGGGATGAACACCGGGGAGCTGTTTTTT. Its translation is CASSEYGGMNTGELFF.

This sequence joins TRBV11-3 and TRBJ2-1, with TRBD1 as a possible D gene (6 bases). The V end lost 0 bases, the J end lost 9 bases, and 12 bases lay between the germline ends. This CDR3 region has 14 residues. The V gene's germline CDR1 is SGHNT and CDR2 YENEEA. The CDR3 sequence: CASSLEGADGEQFF. The CDR3 coding sequence is TGTGCCAGCAGCTTAGAGGGGGCGGACGGTGAGCAGTTCTTC.